This T cell receptor (beta chain) appears in the sequencing data of a study of T cell responses to AZD1222 COVID-19 vaccine. Study-level information: Pooling was applied to second doses at about 4 or about 12 weeks.

Points on this clone: Its antigen remains unknown.

Sequencing used immunoSEQ multiplex PCR; TCRdb keeps in-frame clones, though not all of them. The sample holds around 130,000 clones; 93% are singletons and the top ten take about 3%. CDR1 and CDR2 from the germline V gene are LGHNA and YSLEER. CDR3 length: 14 amino acids. The J segment lost 8 bases and the V segment lost 3 bases, leaving 9 bases of the junction unmatched. The study, taken as a whole, reports: Only a handful of individuals given AZD1222 were seropositive at baseline.

This receptor was obtained from an adult in good health. Material: peripheral blood, obtained on day 0 of AZD1222 vaccination. The chain uses TRBV4-3 and TRBJ1-2; 7 nucleotides line up with TRBD1. In DNA form, the CDR3 reads TGCGCCAGCAGCCAGGAGACAGGGATTTGGGGCTACACCTTC. Amino acids: CASSQETGIWGYTF.